One and the same sample provided the 7 T cell receptor beta chains below, sequenced in a study of T cells in Graves' hyperthyroidism and ophthalmopathy. Amplified regions were TCR beta CDR3 sequences from RNA transcripts. Researchers ran a first-round RT-PCR on the TCR CDR3 using the HTBI primer set. TCRdb fed the multiplex PCR reads into MiXCR, producing one record per CDR3 protein. Of about 400,000 distinct CDR3 sequences listed, about 15% were seen once; the top ten hold roughly 33%. The sample comprised blood. The receptor set was obtained from a woman in her twenties or thirties with Graves' hyperthyroidism.

This clonotype has only a few counts. The rearrangement joins TRBV25-1 to TRBJ2-1, with 8 bases aligning to TRBD2. Germline values: CDR1 MGHDK, CDR2 SYGVNS. V lost 5 bases and J lost 2; bases outside the gene matches: 5. The CDR3 has 15 residues. The CDR3 DNA is TGTGCCAGCAGTCGCCTAGCGGGTCCCTACAATGAGCAGTTCTTC. Its protein product is CASSRLAGPYNEQFF. Full variable domain (remainder filled in from reference TRBV25-1 and TRBJ2-1): EADIYQTPRYLVIGTGKKITLECSQTMGHDKMYWYQQDPGMELHLIHYSYGVNSTEKGDLSSESTVSRIRTEHFPLTLESARPSHTSQYLCASSRLAGPYNEQFFGPGTRLTVL.

This clonotype was counted at least ten times. The chain employs TRBV3-1 and TRBJ2-1, with 8 bases aligning to TRBD2. After removal of 4 bases from V and 6 bases from J, the junction contained 8 bases not matched to a gene. The CDR3 runs 15 residues. From germline, CDR1 is LGHDT and CDR2 YNNKEL (reference sequence). In DNA, the CDR3 is TGTGCCAGCAGCCTAGCGGGAATTCGTCCCAATGAGCAGTTCTTC. This codes for CASSLAGIRPNEQFF.

This clonotype was seen at least ten times. The chain employs TRBV3-1 and TRBJ2-1; 8 bases are a match to TRBD2. CDR1 LGHDT and CDR2 YNNKEL come from the germline V gene (reference sequence). Trimming removed 5 bases from V and 4 bases from J; junction bases left unmatched: 7. This CDR3 comprises 15 residues. The CDR3 bases are TGTGCCAGCAGCTTACTCGGACTAGCATACAATGAGCAGTTCTTC. Translating gives CASSLLGLAYNEQFF.

Many counts were recorded for this clonotype. The chain links TRBV29-1 to TRBJ2-2, with 7 bases that match TRBD1. The V segment lost 2 bases and the J segment 7 bases; nucleotides outside the gene matches: 10. Germline CDR1 reads SQVTM; CDR2 reads ANQGSEA. The CDR3 runs 15 residues. In nucleotides, the CDR3 is TGCAGCGTTGAACGGAGACAGGGAATAATCGGGGAGCTGTTTTTT. It yields the protein CSVERRQGIIGELFF.

This clonotype appeared many times. The chain combines TRBV3-1 with TRBJ2-1, with D perhaps TRBD2 (5 bases). V gave up 4 bases and J gave up 0 bases, with 13 bases separating them. Germline-derived CDR1 and CDR2 are LGHDT and YNNKEL (reference sequence). The CDR3 totals 16 residues. CDR3 sequence (DNA): TGTGCCAGCAGCCCCCGAGGGTTGAGCTCCTACAATGAGCAGTTCTTC. Amino acid sequence: CASSPRGLSSYNEQFF.

This clonotype was observed at least ten times. The chain carries TRBV28 and TRBJ2-5; 12 bases fit TRBD1. The CDR3 is made up of 18 amino acids. V lost 6 bases and J lost 0; bases outside the gene matches: 11. Germline V gene data show CDR1 as MDHEN and CDR2 as SYDVKM. CDR3 region: CASSPTGTGGAHQETQYF. In DNA, the CDR3 is TGTGCCAGCAGCCCAACCGGGACAGGGGGCGCGCACCAAGAGACCCAGTACTTC.

This clonotype was counted many times. The rearrangement uses TRBV20-1 and TRBJ2-7; a possible D gene is TRBD2 (6 bases). Germline V CDR1 and CDR2: DFQATT, SNEGSKA (reference sequence). The CDR3 is 12 residues long. Trimming removed 6 bases from V and 6 bases from J, with 15 bases in between. The CDR3 protein is CSAGTGLREQYF. CDR3 DNA sequence: TGCAGTGCAGGGACCGGACTACGCGAGCAGTACTTC.